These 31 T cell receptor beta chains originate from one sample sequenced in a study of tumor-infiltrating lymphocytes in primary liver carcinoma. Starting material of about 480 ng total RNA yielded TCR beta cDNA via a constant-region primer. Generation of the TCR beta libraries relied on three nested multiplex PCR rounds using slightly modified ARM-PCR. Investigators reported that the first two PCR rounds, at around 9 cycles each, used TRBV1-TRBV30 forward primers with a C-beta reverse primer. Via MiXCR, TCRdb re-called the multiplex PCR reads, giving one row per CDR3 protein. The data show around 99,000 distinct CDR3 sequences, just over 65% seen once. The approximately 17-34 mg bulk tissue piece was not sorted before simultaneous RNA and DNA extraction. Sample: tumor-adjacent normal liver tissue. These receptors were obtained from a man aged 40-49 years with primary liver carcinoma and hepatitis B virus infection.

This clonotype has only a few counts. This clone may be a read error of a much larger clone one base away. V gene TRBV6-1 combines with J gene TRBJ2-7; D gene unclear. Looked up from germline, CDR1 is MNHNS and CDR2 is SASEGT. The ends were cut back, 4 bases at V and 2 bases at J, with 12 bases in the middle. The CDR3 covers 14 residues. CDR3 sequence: CASSGLGQTYEQYF. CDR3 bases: TGTGCCAGCAGTGGACTGGGCCAAACCTACGAGCAGTACTTC.

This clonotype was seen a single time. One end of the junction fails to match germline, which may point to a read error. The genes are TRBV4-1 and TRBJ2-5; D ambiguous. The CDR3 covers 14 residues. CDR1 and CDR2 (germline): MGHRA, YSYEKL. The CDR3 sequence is CASSRDPSAGAQYF. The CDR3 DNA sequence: TGTGCCAGCAGCCGAGACCCTTCAGCTGGGGCCCAGTACTTC.

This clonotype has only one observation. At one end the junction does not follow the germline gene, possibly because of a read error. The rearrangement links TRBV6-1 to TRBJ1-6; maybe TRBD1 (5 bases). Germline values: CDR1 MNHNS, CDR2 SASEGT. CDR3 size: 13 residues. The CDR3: CTSRESYNSPLHF. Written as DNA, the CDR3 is TGTACCAGCAGGGAGTCCTACAATTCACCCCTCCACTTT.

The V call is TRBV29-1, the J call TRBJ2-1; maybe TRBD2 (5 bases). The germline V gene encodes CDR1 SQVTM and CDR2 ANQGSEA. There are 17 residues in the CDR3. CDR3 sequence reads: CSVEGSLRNGVVDEQFF. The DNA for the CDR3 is TGCAGTGTAGAAGGGTCCCTGAGAAACGGGGTCGTAGATGAGCAGTTCTTC.

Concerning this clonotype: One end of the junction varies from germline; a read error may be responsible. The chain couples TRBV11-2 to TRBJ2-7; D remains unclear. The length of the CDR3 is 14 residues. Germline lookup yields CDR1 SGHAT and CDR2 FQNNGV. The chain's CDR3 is CASSFLLSSYEQYF. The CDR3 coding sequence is TGTGCCAGCAGCTTCCTTCTTAGCTCCTACGAGCAATACTTC.

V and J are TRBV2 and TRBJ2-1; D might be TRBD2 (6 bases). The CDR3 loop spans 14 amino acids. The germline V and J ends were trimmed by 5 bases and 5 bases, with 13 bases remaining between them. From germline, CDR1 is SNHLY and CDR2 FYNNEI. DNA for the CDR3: TGTGCCAGCAGTCTCCGGGAGTGGGACAATGAGCAGTTCTTC. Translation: CASSLREWDNEQFF.

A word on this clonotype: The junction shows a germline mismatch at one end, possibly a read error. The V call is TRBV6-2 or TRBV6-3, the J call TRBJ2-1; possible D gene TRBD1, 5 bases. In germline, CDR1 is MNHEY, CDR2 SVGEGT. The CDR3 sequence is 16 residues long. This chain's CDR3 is CAGSPIQVVIVNEQFF. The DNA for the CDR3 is TGTGCCGGCAGTCCCATACAGGTGGTCATTGTTAATGAGCAGTTCTTC.

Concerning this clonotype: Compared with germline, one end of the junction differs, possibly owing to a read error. In DNA form, the CDR3 reads TGCGCCACCATATCCCGGGACTCGGCCCACCAAGAGACCCAATACTTC. Translated: CATISRDSAHQETQYF. The chain employs TRBV11-2 and TRBJ2-5; TRBD2 is a possible D gene (6 bases). From germline, CDR1 is SGHAT and CDR2 FQNNGV. This CDR3 spans 16 amino acids.

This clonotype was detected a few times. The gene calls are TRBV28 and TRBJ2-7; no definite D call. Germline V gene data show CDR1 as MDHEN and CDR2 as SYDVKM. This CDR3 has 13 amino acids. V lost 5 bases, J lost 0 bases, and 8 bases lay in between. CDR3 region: CASSPPDSYEQYF. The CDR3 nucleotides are TGTGCCAGCAGTCCCCCGGACTCCTACGAGCAGTACTTC.

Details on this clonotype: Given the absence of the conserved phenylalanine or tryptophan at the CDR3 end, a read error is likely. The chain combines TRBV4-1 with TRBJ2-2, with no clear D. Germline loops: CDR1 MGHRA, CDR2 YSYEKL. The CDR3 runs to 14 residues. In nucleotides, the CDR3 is TGCGCCAGTAGCCAAAACTCGAACACGGGGGAGCTGTTTATT. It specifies CASSQNSNTGELFI.

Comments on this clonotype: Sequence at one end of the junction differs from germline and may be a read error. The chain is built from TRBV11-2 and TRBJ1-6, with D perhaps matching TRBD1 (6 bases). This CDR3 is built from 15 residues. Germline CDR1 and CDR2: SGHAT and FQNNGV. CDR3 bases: TGTGCCAGCAGCTTAGATAGGGGGATTAATTTACCCCTCCACTTT. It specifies CASSLDRGINLPLHF.

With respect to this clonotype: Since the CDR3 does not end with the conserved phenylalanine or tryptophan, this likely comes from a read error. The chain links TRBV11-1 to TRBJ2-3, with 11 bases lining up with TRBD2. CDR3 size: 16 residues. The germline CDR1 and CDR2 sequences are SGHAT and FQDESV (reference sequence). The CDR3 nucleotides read TGTGCCGGCAGCAAGGGACTAGCGGTTAGCACAGATACGCAGTATTAC. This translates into CAGSKGLAVSTDTQYY.

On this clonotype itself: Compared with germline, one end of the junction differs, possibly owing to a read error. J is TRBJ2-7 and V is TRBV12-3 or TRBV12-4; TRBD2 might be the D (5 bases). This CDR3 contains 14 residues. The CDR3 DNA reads TGTGTCAGCAGTTCTGGGAGTGTCTCCAACGAGCAGTACTTC. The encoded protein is CVSSSGSVSNEQYF.

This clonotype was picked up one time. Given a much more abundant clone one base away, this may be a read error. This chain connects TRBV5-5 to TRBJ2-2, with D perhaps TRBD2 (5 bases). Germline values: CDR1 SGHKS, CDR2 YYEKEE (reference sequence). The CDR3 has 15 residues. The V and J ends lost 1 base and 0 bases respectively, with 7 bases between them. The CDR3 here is CASSLTAANTGELFF. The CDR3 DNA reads TGTGCCAGCAGCTTGACAGCGGCGAACACCGGGGAGCTGTTTTTT.

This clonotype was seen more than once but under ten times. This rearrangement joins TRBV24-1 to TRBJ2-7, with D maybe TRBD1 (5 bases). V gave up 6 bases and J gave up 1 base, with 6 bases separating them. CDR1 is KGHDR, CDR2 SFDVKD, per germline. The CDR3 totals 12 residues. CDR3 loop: CATSQGSYEQYF. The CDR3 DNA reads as TGTGCCACCAGTCAGGGATCCTACGAGCAGTACTTC.

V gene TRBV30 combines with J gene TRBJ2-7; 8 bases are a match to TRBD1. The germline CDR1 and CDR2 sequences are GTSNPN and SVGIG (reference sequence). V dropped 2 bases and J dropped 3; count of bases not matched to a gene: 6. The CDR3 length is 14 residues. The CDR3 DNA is TGTGCCTGGAGTTTAGGGACAGGCATCTACGAGCAGTACTTC. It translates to CAWSLGTGIYEQYF.

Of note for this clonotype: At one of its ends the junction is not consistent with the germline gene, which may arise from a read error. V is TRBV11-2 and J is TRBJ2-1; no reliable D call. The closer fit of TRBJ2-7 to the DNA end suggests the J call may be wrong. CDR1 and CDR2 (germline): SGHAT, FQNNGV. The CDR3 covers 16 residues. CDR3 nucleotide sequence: TGTGTCAGCAACCCGCGGTTGGGAAAGGGCTTCTATGAGCAGTACTTC. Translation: CVSNPRLGKGFYEQYF.

This CDR3 is CASSWTSYRTNTQYF. The CDR3 bases are TGTGCCAGCAGCTGGACATCTTATAGAACAAATACGCAGTATTTT. The chain is built from TRBV7-3 and TRBJ2-3; D is perhaps TRBD1 (5 bases). Trimming removed 4 bases at V and 7 bases at J, with 18 bases between. CDR1 SGHTA and CDR2 FQGTGA come from the germline V gene. The CDR3 runs 15 residues.

The CDR3 spells CASSSTGGGYEQYF. CDR3 nucleotide sequence: TGTGCCAGCAGCTCAACAGGGGGCGGCTACGAGCAGTACTTC. J is TRBJ2-7 and V is TRBV7-6, with TRBD1 identical over 9 bases. Germline loops: CDR1 SGHVS, CDR2 FNYEAQ. Unmatched junction bases numbered 4, after V lost 4 bases and J lost 3 bases. This CDR3 is built from 14 residues. The full variable domain, its missing parts supplied by reference TRBV7-6 and TRBJ2-7, is GAGVSQSPRYKVTKRGQDVALRCDPISGHVSLYWYRQALGQGPEFLTYFNYEAQQDKSGLPNDRFSAERPEGSISTLTIQRTEQRDSAMYRCASSSTGGGYEQYFGPGTRLTVT.

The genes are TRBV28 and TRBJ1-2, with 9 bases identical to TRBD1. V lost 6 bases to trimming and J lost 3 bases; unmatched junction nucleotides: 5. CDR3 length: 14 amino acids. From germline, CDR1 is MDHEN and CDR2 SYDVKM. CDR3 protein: CASRLTGGDYGYTF. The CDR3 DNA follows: TGTGCCAGCAGATTGACAGGGGGAGACTATGGCTACACCTTC.

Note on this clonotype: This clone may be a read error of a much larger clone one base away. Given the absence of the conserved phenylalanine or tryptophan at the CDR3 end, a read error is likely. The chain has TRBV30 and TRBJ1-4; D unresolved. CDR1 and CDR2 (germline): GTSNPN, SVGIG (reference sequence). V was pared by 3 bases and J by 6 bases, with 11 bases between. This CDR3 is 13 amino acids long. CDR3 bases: TGTGCCTGGAGAAAGAGTGGGGATGAAAAACTGTTTTCT. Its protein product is CAWRKSGDEKLFS.

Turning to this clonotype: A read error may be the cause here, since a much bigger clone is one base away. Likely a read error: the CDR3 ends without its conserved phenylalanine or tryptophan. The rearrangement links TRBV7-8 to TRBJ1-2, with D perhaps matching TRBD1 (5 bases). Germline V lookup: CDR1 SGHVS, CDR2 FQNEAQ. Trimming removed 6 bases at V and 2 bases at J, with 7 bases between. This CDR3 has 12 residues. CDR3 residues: CASRGGNYGYTL. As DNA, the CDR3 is TGTGCCAGCAGGGGGGGGAACTATGGCTACACCCTC.

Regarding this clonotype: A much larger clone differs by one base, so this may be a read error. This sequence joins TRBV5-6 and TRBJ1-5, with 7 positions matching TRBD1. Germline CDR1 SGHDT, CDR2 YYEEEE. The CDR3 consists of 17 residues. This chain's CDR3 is CASSSRHRGFSNQSQHF. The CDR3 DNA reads TGTGCCAGCAGCTCGCGGCACAGGGGATTTAGCAATCAGTCCCAGCATTTT.

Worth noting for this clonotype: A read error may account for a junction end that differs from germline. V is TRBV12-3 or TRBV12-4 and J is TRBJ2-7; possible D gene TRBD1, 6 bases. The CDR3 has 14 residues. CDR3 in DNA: TGTGCCAGCCGGGACAAGTTCATGGGCCACGAGGAGTACTTC. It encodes CASRDKFMGHEEYF.

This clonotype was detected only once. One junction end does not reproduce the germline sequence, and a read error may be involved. CDR3 bases: TGCAGCGTTAAGACGGGGGGTACAGATACGGAGTATTTT. This encodes CSVKTGGTDTEYF. This chain joins TRBV29-1 and TRBJ2-3, with 7 positions matching TRBD2. Germline CDR1 is SQVTM and CDR2 is ANQGSEA. The CDR3 sequence is 13 residues long.

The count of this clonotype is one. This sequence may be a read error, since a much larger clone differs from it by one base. CDR3 coding DNA: TGTGCCTGGAGCGAACTAGCGGACGAGCAGTACTTC. Protein product: CAWSELADEQYF. The chain employs TRBV30 and TRBJ2-7, with TRBD2 matching over 8 bases. After removal of 3 bases from V and 5 bases from J, the junction contained 3 bases not matched to a gene. This CDR3 has 12 residues. Germline lookup yields CDR1 GTSNPN and CDR2 SVGIG (reference sequence).

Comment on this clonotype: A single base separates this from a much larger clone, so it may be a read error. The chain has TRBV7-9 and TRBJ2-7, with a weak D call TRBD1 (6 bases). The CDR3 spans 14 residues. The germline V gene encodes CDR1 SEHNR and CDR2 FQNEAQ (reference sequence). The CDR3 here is CVSSKSQGGYEQYF. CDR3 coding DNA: TGTGTCAGCAGCAAATCACAGGGTGGCTACGAGCAGTACTTC.

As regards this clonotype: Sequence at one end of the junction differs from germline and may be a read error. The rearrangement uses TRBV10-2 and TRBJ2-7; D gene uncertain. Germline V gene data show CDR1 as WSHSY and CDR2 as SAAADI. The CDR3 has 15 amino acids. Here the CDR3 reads CAGSESSGYAYDQYF. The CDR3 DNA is TGCGCCGGCAGTGAGTCTTCGGGTTATGCCTACGATCAGTACTTC.

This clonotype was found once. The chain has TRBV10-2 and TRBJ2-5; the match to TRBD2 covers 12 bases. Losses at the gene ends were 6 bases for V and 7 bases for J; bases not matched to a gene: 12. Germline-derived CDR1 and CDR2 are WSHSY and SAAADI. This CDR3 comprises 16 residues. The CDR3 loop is CASSNGTSGFVGTQYF. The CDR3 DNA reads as TGCGCCAGCAGCAACGGGACTAGCGGGTTTGTGGGGACCCAGTACTTC.

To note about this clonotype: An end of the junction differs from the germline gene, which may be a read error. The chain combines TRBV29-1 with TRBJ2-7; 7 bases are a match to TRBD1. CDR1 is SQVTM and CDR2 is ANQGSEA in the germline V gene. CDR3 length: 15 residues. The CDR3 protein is CIVVVISGQPGEQYF. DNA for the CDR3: TGCATCGTTGTTGTAATCTCGGGACAGCCAGGCGAGCAGTACTTC.

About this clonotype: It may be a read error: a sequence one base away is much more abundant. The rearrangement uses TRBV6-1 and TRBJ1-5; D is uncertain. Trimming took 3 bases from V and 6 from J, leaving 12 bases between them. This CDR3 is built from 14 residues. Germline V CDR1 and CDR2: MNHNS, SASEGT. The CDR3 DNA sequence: TGTGCCAGCAGTGACAGGAGGCCTTTTCAGCCCCAGCATTTT. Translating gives CASSDRRPFQPQHF.